This T cell receptor (beta chain) derives from a study of resident and recirculating memory T cells in vitiligo. Trimming took 0 bases from V and 3 from J; bases not matched to a gene: 3. Germline V gives CDR1 SGHRS, CDR2 YFSETQ. The CDR3 runs to 16 residues. Some clones are missing from TCRdb's copy, which holds only in-frame ones; the method was immunoSEQ multiplex PCR. The profile shows fewer than 80,000 clones, just over 90% of them singletons. The chain combines TRBV5-1 with TRBJ2-2; 9 bases are shared with TRBD1. The material sequenced was blood. This sequence was found in a male donor with vitiligo. As DNA, the CDR3 is TGCGCCAGCAGCTTGGGGGACAGGGAGGACACCGGGGAGCTGTTTTTT. The encoded protein is CASSLGDREDTGELFF.